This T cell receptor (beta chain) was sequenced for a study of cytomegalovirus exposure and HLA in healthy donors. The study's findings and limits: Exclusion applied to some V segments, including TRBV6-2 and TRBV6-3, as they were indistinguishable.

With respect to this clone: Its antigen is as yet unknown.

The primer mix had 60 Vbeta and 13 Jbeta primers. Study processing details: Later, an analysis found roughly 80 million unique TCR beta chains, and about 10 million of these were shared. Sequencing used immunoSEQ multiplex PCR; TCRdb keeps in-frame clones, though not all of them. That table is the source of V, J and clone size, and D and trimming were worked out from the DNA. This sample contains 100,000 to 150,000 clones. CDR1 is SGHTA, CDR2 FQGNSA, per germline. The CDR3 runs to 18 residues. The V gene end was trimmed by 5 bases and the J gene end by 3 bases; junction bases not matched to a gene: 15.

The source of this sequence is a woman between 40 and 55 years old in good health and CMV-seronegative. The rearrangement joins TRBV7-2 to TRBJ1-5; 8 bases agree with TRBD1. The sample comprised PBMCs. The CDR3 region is CASSARRQGAGVNQPQHF. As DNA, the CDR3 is TGTGCCAGCAGCGCACGAAGGCAGGGGGCCGGAGTCAATCAGCCCCAGCATTTT.